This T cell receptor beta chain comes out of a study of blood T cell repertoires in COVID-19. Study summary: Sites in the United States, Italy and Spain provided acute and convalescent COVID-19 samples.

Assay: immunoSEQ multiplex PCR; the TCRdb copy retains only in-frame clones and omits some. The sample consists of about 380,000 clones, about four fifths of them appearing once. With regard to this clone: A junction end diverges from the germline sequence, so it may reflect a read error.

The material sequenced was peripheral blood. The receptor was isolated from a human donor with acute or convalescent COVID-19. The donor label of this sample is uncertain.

The CDR3 nucleotides are TGTGCCAGCACCCAAGGGGACAGTAATTCACCCCTCCACTTT. Protein sequence: CASTQGDSNSPLHF. V and J are TRBV3-1 (or the pseudogene TRBV3-2) and TRBJ1-6; 7 bases are a match to TRBD1. This CDR3 spans 14 amino acids. CDR1 and CDR2 (germline): LGHDT, YNNKEL (reference sequence).